The next 5 T cell receptor beta chains were all read from a single sample in a study of cytomegalovirus exposure and HLA in healthy donors. PCR employed 60 Vbeta and 13 Jbeta primers. Assay: immunoSEQ multiplex PCR; the TCRdb copy retains only in-frame clones and omits some. The sample lists some 200,000 clones, 83% occurring once. Sequencing was carried out using PBMCs. Receptors were obtained from a man in his fifties in good health and CMV-seronegative.

This clone turned up a few times. The chain carries TRBV30 and TRBJ1-1; the D gene is possibly TRBD1 (5 bases). With 0 bases removed from V and 6 bases from J, the gap between germline ends came to 17 bases. CDR1 and CDR2 from the germline V gene are GTSNPN and SVGIG (reference sequence). The CDR3 is made up of 15 amino acids. The CDR3 sequence is CAWSVLAGGFSEAFF. CDR3 sequence (DNA): TGTGCCTGGAGTGTATTGGCGGGGGGATTTTCTGAAGCTTTCTTT.

V usage is TRBV12-5 and J usage is TRBJ2-7; 7 bases line up with TRBD2. The length of the CDR3 is 13 residues. Germline-derived CDR1 and CDR2 are LGHNT and FRNRAP. J was trimmed by 1 base and V by 5 bases; bases with no gene match: 2. CDR3 residues: CASGRGGSYEQYF. The CDR3 region has the DNA TGTGCTAGTGGTCGCGGGGGATCCTACGAGCAGTACTTC. The full variable domain, in which reference TRBV12-5 and TRBJ2-7 provide the parts outside the CDR3, is DARVTQTPRHKVTEMGQEVTMRCQPILGHNTVFWYRQTMMQGLELLAYFRNRAPLDDSGMPKDRFSAEMPDATLATLKIQPSEPRDSAVYFCASGRGGSYEQYFGPGTRLTVT.

This clone has just a few counts. J is TRBJ1-1 and V is TRBV19; maybe TRBD1 (6 bases). Germline assignment: CDR1 LNHDA and CDR2 SQIVND (reference sequence). The CDR3 sequence is 14 residues long. V lost 5 bases, J lost 5 bases, and 15 bases lay in between. CDR3 residues: CASSAGTTRTEAFF. As DNA, the CDR3 is TGTGCCAGTAGTGCCGGGACAACCCGAACTGAAGCTTTCTTT. The complete variable domain, with remaining parts taken from reference TRBV19 and TRBJ1-1, reads DGGITQSPKYLFRKEGQNVTLSCEQNLNHDAMYWYRQDPGQGLRLIYYSQIVNDFQKGDIAEGYSVSREKKESFPLTVTSAQKNPTAFYLCASSAGTTRTEAFFGQGTRLTVV.

The chain employs TRBV19 and TRBJ1-2, with TRBD1 as a possible D gene (6 bases). The ends were cut back, 6 bases at V and 0 bases at J, with 14 bases in the middle. Germline V gene sequence: CDR1 LNHDA, CDR2 SQIVND (reference sequence). This CDR3 contains 15 residues. Here the CDR3 reads CASRAGAVSNYGYTF. The CDR3 coding sequence is TGTGCCAGTAGGGCAGGGGCCGTCTCTAACTATGGCTACACCTTC.

The genes are TRBV4-2 and TRBJ2-1; 8 positions agree with TRBD2. CDR3 length: 18 residues. V shed 3 bases and J 1 base; nucleotides not matched to a gene: 11. In germline, CDR1 is LGHNA, CDR2 YNFKEQ. CDR3 nucleotide sequence: TGTGCCAGCAGCCAGGCCTCCGGGAGGGGGGCGTCCTACAATGAGCAGTTCTTC. Its translation: CASSQASGRGASYNEQFF.